This paragraph covers one T cell receptor (beta chain) sequence. This specimen belongs to a study of blood T cell repertoires in COVID-19. The wider study: There were acute and convalescent COVID-19 samples, and they came from the United States, Italy and Spain. Nucleic acid was either cDNA or gDNA, and it came from T cells, B-cell-depleted T cells, or PBMCs.

Authors' analysis steps: Amplification from reference gene primers served as the basis for estimated nucleated cell counts. Libraries were prepared by immunoSEQ multiplex PCR; TCRdb keeps only in-frame clonotypes and omits some of them. D and trimming come from the DNA, and the V and J calls and clone size come from that table. The data contain 200,000 to 250,000 clones, around 83% of them singletons. V shed 10 bases, J shed 10 bases, and the junction held 19 bases outside the gene matches. Germline loops: CDR1 SGHVS, CDR2 FQNEAQ. The CDR3 is made up of 15 amino acids. The gene calls are TRBV7-8 and TRBJ2-3; 8 bases line up with TRBD1. This receptor was identified in a man younger than 45 who had recovered from COVID-19. Sequencing was done on a sample of peripheral blood. The CDR3 DNA follows: TGTGCCACATCTAGCCCGGGACAGGAGAAGAAGGCGCAGTATTTT. It specifies CATSSPGQEKKAQYF.